This T cell receptor beta chain was identified during a study of regulatory T cells in long-lasting Graves disease. Findings and limits, study-wide: Accuracy might have suffered from few samples.

Regarding time point: newly diagnosed GD, antithyroid drugs for less than 3 months. The TCR library was made from RNA extracted from PBMCs. Relying on iRepertoire HTBI primers and Arm-PCR of CDR3 regions, the team built TCR beta libraries. TCRdb reprocessed the multiplex PCR reads with MiXCR, giving one entry per CDR3 protein. This table has roughly 510,000 distinct CDR3 sequences, around 15% appearing once. The CDR3 is 13 amino acids. Trimming at V came to 6 bases and at J to 6 bases, leaving 5 bases not matched to a gene. Germline values: CDR1 DFQATT, CDR2 SNEGSKA (reference sequence). The table lists this clonotype with a few counts. Its antigen is currently unknown. These data were likewise used in another study, on T cells in Graves' hyperthyroidism and ophthalmopathy.

The sequencing used peripheral blood mononuclear cells (PBMCs), collected at new diagnosis, from a patient treated with antithyroid drugs. The chain combines TRBV20-1 with TRBJ2-7; 13 bases map to TRBD2. This sequence originates from a man between 18 and 35 years old with Graves disease. CDR3 region: CSAMRTSGSEQYF. CDR3 nucleotides: TGCAGTGCGATGAGGACTAGCGGGAGCGAGCAGTACTTC.